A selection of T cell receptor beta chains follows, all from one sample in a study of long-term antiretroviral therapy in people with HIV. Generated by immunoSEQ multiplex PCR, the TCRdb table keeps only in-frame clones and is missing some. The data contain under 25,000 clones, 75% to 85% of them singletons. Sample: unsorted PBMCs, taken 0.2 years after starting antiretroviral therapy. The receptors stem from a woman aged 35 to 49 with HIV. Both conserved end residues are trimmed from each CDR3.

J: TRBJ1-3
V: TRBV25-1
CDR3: ASSDATGGWNTIY

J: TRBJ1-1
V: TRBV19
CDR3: ASSIGEVEAF

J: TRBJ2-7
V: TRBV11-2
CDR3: ASSPNSGYEQY

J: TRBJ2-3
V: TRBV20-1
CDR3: SAENTDTQY

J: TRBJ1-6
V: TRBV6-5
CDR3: ASSYLDRINSPLH

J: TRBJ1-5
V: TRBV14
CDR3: ASSQDGGTGGQPQH

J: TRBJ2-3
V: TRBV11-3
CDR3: ASSLTGMGTDTQY

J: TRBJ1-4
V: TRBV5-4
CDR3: ASSETGGGKLF

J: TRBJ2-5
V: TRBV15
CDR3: ATREFTGAITQETQY

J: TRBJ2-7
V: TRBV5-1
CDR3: ASSFTGNSYEQY

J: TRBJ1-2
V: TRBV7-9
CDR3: ASSLRPQGISGSDGYT

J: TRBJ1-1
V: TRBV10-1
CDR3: ASSEGRRGWTEAF

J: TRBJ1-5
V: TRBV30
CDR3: AWSVGGQGRGQPQH

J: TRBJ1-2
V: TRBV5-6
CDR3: ASSPAGQGGYGYT

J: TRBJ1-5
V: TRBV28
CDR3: ASRRDRDFTGQPQH

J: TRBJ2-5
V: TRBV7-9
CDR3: ASSAGETQY

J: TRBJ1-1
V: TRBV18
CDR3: ASSQSEGRGTEAF

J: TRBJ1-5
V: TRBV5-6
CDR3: ASSPGPYHQPQH

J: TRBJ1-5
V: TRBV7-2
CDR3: ASSLVSTNQPQH

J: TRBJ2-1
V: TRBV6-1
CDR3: ASSEGGHNEQF

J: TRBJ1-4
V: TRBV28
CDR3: ASSYRPQGREEKLF

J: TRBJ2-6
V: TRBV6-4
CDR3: ARPRSSGANVLT

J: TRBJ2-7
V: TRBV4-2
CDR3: ASSQVGPTDYEQY

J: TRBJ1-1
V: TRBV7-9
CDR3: ASSFRPGTEAF

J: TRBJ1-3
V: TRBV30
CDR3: AWGVQGSGNTIY

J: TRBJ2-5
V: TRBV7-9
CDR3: ASSLGGTGGPQETQY

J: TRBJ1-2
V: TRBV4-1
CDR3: ASSQDWGLGYT